Included here is one TCR beta chain sequence, with context. Its specific antigen is unknown. The read comes to an end 3 residues before the CDR3 does, leaving the germline J gene to fill in the end. Using the immunoSEQ assay, multiplex PCR amplified TCR beta CDR3 regions from an average of around 1,300 ng of genomic DNA per sample. Primer bias was corrected in the assay by using a complete synthetic TCR repertoire to establish an amplification baseline. The amplicons were sequenced on the Illumina platform. The original pipeline was this. Sequences were error-corrected by clustering with frequency ratios and a modified nearest-neighbor algorithm, then analyzed in the immunoSEQ Analyzer with IMGT gene definitions. At each rarefaction depth, TCR richness and evenness were averaged across 20 rarefaction repeats, and samples with fewer sequences than that depth were excluded. Wilcoxon rank sum tests with FDR correction were used to compare relative abundances of V, D and J genes between the groups. An intraclass correlation of around 96% for TCR richness and an average of about 73% across 66 gene segments were obtained from the blinded duplicates. Held by TCRdb, this immuneACCESS table contains in-frame sequences only and omits some clones. Under half of the omission traces to an unresolved V gene where checked; the cause of the rest is unknown. That table furnishes V, J and clone size, whereas the DNA furnished D and trimming. The sample table on file contains about 35,000 clones. The ten largest clones represent under 8% of the sample.

The sample comes from a study of T cells in women clearing cervical HPV infection listed by TCRdb under 2018. With respect to the entire study: Cases were some 24 women with histologically confirmed HPV16-related CIN3 or worse, including a couple of invasive cancers. Cases and controls were matched on year of sample collection and on age within five years. Median age was about 30 years in cases versus 37 to 40 in controls, and baseline characteristics did not differ significantly. In the parent cohort, roughly 10,000 women aged 18 or older were enrolled in Guanacaste, Costa Rica, during about 1992 to 1994 and were followed for 7 to 8 years. Blood from cases was collected at the visit at which the lesion was first identified, whereas blood from controls was collected once infection was no longer detected. Five blinded duplicates per group were added as quality controls, so that roughly 60 samples were obtained: approximately 50 participants and some 10 replicates. For cases, the median interval between lesion detection and blood sampling was around 140 days, with an interquartile range of about 85 to 220 days. Nested within Costa Rica's Guanacaste HPV Natural History Study, an exploratory proof-of-principle case-control study compared TCR repertoires across cervical HPV16 outcomes. The controls were around 25 women whose single incident HPV16 infection cleared within 12 months with no development of precancer or cancer. Since only a few of the women had HLA typing available, the possibility that HLA type was acting as a confounder could not be ruled out.

Every participant had a single incident cervical HPV16 infection, and women with prevalent HPV16 infections were excluded. Cervical HPV DNA was detected by MY09/MY11 PCR and genotyped by dot-blot hybridization. Fifteen mL of heparinized blood were centrifuged, and the buffy coat was aliquoted, frozen at -30°C, then stored at -80°C. Genomic DNA was extracted from buffy coat specimens using QIAGEN kits. V ends up 5 bases short and J 4 bases short, with an unmatched junction base count of 5. There are 15 amino acids in the CDR3, from cysteine to phenylalanine inclusive. Part of the CDR3 DNA is given, 36 bases translated from base 1. As encoded in the germline V gene, CDR1 is SGHTA while CDR2 is FQGNSA. The investigation overall reported the following: The cross-sectional design could not show whether associations preceded infection or resulted from it; effector/memory subsets and HPV-specific T cells were not isolated. Across sequencing depths, CIN3+ cases showed significantly higher TCR repertoire richness than controls, but evenness did not differ between the groups. By combining richness with V gene abundances, random forest classifiers separated cases from controls with an estimated AUC of under 0.85. Because the number of T cells per sample was unknown, the richness differences could reflect varying T-cell content rather than repertoire biology. Lower TRBV6-7 relative abundance was observed in cases than in controls (roughly 0.12% versus 0.15%; Bonferroni P = 0.0008).

This TCR was sampled from a woman between 18 and 69 years old with a cervical HPV16 infection that either progressed to CIN3+ or cleared (not recorded which). Sequenced: blood buffy coat. Recombination linked TRBV7-2 to TRBJ2-3, with 11 central nucleotides matching TRBD2. The CDR3 sequence is CASSGTSGDADTQYF. Incomplete CDR3 DNA: TGTGCCAGCAGCGGGACTAGCGGAGACGCAGATACG.